This TCR beta chain comes out of a study of shared clonotypes between healthy human individuals. Looking at the study overall: Each donor had three CD4 naive, three CD4 memory, two CD8 naive and one CD8 memory plate. Study-level findings and limits: The study found lower generation probabilities in non-shared clonotypes than in those shared by all four donors.

A deep-level run was used for the assay. Produced via immunoSEQ multiplex PCR; TCRdb's table is partial and in-frame only. Among about 1.5 million clones listed, 95% to 99% were seen once. CD4+ cells yielded CD45RA+ naive and CD45RA-negative memory subsets. With respect to this clone: Its antigen is still unknown.

Sequenced input: naive CD4+ T cells sorted from blood. The subset was: CD45RA+ positively selected. The receptor comes from a young man in good health.

CDR3 protein: CASSPSPMTRPETQYF. The DNA of the CDR3 is TGTGCCAGCTCACCCTCCCCGATGACACGCCCAGAGACCCAGTACTTC. The genes are TRBV18 and TRBJ2-5, with D hard to call. Germline CDR1 reads KGHSH; CDR2 reads LQKENI. This CDR3 spans 16 amino acids. V lost 3 bases and J lost 4, with 18 bases in between.